Listed below are T cell receptor beta chains from one sample, sequenced in a study of T cell responses to AZD1222 COVID-19 vaccine. Profiling relied on immunoSEQ multiplex PCR, and the TCRdb table lists in-frame clones only, not all of them. Among about 72,000 clones listed, 89% were seen once. Sequencing was performed on peripheral blood, taken 28 days after the second AZD1222 dose. The source of these receptors is an adult who received the AZD1222 COVID-19 vaccine. Both conserved end residues are part of each CDR3. The D gene is left open where the match is weak. Only some rows state a clone size, as once, few, many or a class for expanded clones.

j_gene,v_gene,abundance,d_gene,CDR3aa,CDR3nt
TRBJ2-7,TRBV10-3,.,.,CAISEAVKNEQYF,TGTGCCATCAGTGAGGCTGTTAAGAACGAGCAGTACTTC
TRBJ2-5,TRBV27,.,.,CASSGNSPWETQYF,TGTGCCAGCAGCGGGAATTCACCGTGGGAGACCCAGTACTTC
TRBJ2-1,TRBV19,.,.,CASSMRRGNEQFF,TGTGCCAGTAGTATGAGAAGGGGCAATGAGCAGTTCTTC
TRBJ2-7,TRBV6-5,.,TRBD1,CASSSGTDFWEQYF,TGTGCCAGCAGCTCCGGGACAGATTTTTGGGAGCAGTACTTC
TRBJ1-5,TRBV19,.,.,CASTGRRHNQPQHF,TGTGCCAGTACGGGCCGGCGGCATAATCAGCCCCAGCATTTT
TRBJ2-2,TRBV5-1,.,.,CASNHSLGFTTPNTGELFF,TGCGCCAGCAACCACTCTCTGGGATTCACTACTCCGAACACCGGGGAGCTGTTTTTT
TRBJ2-7,TRBV10-3,.,.,CAISDPGFRAYEQYF,TGTGCCATCAGTGACCCAGGGTTTCGGGCCTACGAGCAGTACTTC
TRBJ2-2,TRBV5-1,.,.,CASSPAPLQTNTGELFF,TGCGCCAGCAGCCCGGCACCCCTCCAGACTAACACCGGGGAGCTGTTTTTT
TRBJ2-7,TRBV4-2,.,.,CASSQDLGVYEQYF,TGTGCCAGCAGCCAAGATCTCGGAGTCTACGAGCAGTACTTC
TRBJ2-3,TRBV24-1,.,.,CATSDARVWLPLVDTQYF,TGTGCCACCAGTGATGCCCGAGTGTGGTTGCCCCTCGTTGATACGCAGTATTTT
TRBJ1-2,TRBV28,.,.,CASGATDWYYGYTF,TGTGCCAGCGGGGCGACCGACTGGTACTATGGCTACACCTTC
TRBJ1-1,TRBV7-2,once,.,CASSFGKLNTEAFF,TGTGCCAGCAGTTTTGGGAAGCTGAACACTGAAGCTTTCTTT
TRBJ1-2,TRBV11-2,.,.,CASSSSQANYGYTF,TGTGCCAGCAGCTCAAGCCAGGCTAACTATGGCTACACCTTC
TRBJ2-5,TRBV19,.,TRBD2,CASALAGTGETQYF,TGTGCCAGTGCGCTAGCGGGCACGGGAGAGACCCAGTACTTC
TRBJ2-7,TRBV6-5,few,TRBD2,CASGKEGRAQNEQYF,TGTGCCAGCGGGAAAGAGGGGAGGGCCCAGAACGAGCAGTACTTC
TRBJ2-2,TRBV2,once,.,CASTTSPNTGELFF,TGTGCCAGCACAACTAGTCCGAACACCGGGGAGCTGTTTTTT
TRBJ1-5,TRBV19,.,.,CASSIVIQAPQHF,TGTGCCAGTAGTATAGTCATCCAGGCGCCCCAGCATTTT
TRBJ1-4,TRBV4-1,.,.,CASSQDQGLGEKLFF,TGCGCCAGCAGCCAAGATCAGGGTTTAGGTGAAAAACTGTTTTTT
TRBJ2-7,TRBV7-8,once,TRBD1,CASSPQTGSYEQYF,TGTGCCAGCAGCCCCCAGACAGGGTCTTACGAGCAGTACTTC
TRBJ2-7,TRBV10-3,.,.,CAISEAPGPDPNF,TGTGCCATCAGTGAAGCGCCGGGGCCGGATCCAAATTTC
TRBJ2-7,TRBV7-3,.,.,CASSPRRRRCEQYF,TGTGCCAGCAGCCCTAGACGACGTAGGTGCGAGCAGTACTTC
TRBJ1-1,TRBV11-2,.,TRBD1,CASSPGDRTNTEAFF,TGTGCCAGCAGCCCGGGGGACAGGACGAACACTGAAGCTTTCTTT
TRBJ2-3,TRBV24-1,.,TRBD1,CATGQGGTDTQYF,TGTGCCACCGGACAGGGGGGAACAGATACGCAGTATTTT
TRBJ2-5,TRBV27,.,TRBD2,CASSWGGMSETQYF,TGTGCCAGCAGTTGGGGAGGGATGTCGGAGACCCAGTACTTC
TRBJ2-3,TRBV7-9,.,.,CASIARRFEARTVSTQYF,TGTGCCAGCATAGCACGAAGGTTTGAAGCTCGTACTGTAAGTACGCAGTATTTT
TRBJ1-5,TRBV24-1,.,TRBD1,CATSRQGIFRQPQHF,TGTGCCACCAGTAGACAGGGGATATTCCGGCAGCCCCAGCATTTT
TRBJ1-1,TRBV15,.,.,CATSRDNNRNTEAFF,TGTGCCACCAGCAGAGATAATAACAGAAACACTGAAGCTTTCTTT
TRBJ1-5,TRBV9,.,.,CASSVGGNSNQPQHF,TGTGCCAGCAGCGTAGGGGGGAATAGCAATCAGCCCCAGCATTTT
TRBJ2-5,TRBV7-8,.,.,CASSLGFEETQYF,TGTGCCAGCAGCTTAGGGTTCGAAGAGACCCAGTACTTC
TRBJ1-5,TRBV11-2,.,.,CASSLAGYSNQPQHF,TGTGCCAGCAGCTTGGCCGGATATAGCAATCAGCCCCAGCATTTT
TRBJ1-1,TRBV4-2,.,TRBD1,CASSQGTGRGTEAFF,TGTGCCAGCAGCCAAGGGACAGGGCGGGGCACTGAAGCTTTCTTT
TRBJ1-2,TRBV10-3,.,TRBD1,CAISGDSYGYTF,TGTGCCATCAGCGGGGACAGCTATGGCTACACCTTC
TRBJ1-2,TRBV7-9,.,.,CASSSIAAYGYTF,TGTGCCAGCAGCTCGATCGCGGCCTATGGCTACACCTTC
TRBJ1-1,TRBV6-1,few,.,CASSEDYFGGAEAFF,TGTGCCAGCAGTGAGGATTACTTTGGGGGGGCTGAAGCTTTCTTT
TRBJ2-5,TRBV6-6,.,.,CASSKGQGGQETQYF,TGTGCCAGCAGTAAGGGCCAGGGTGGCCAAGAGACCCAGTACTTC
TRBJ1-2,TRBV5-4,.,TRBD1,CASSTDRAARGYGYTF,TGTGCCAGCAGCACCGACAGGGCCGCTCGGGGCTATGGCTACACCTTC
TRBJ2-7,TRBV27,.,.,CASSSPLSYEQYF,TGTGCCAGCAGCTCACCTCTCTCCTACGAGCAGTACTTC
TRBJ2-7,TRBV5-4,.,TRBD1,CASSRDSYYEQYF,TGTGCCAGCAGCCGGGACAGCTACTACGAGCAGTACTTC
TRBJ2-2,TRBV5-4,.,TRBD1,CASSSGQLVTGELFF,TGTGCCAGCAGCTCGGGACAGCTTGTCACCGGGGAGCTGTTTTTT
TRBJ1-4,TRBV2,once,.,CASSRAGGHEKLFF,TGTGCCAGCTCACGCGCCGGAGGTCATGAAAAACTGTTTTTT
TRBJ1-2,TRBV28,.,TRBD1,CASSLTPGQGAARGYTF,TGTGCCAGCAGTTTAACCCCGGGGCAGGGGGCCGCCCGGGGCTACACCTTC
TRBJ1-2,TRBV11-3,.,.,CASSSRSGSGGGYTF,TGTGCCAGCAGCTCGCGGTCGGGTTCTGGGGGTGGCTACACCTTC